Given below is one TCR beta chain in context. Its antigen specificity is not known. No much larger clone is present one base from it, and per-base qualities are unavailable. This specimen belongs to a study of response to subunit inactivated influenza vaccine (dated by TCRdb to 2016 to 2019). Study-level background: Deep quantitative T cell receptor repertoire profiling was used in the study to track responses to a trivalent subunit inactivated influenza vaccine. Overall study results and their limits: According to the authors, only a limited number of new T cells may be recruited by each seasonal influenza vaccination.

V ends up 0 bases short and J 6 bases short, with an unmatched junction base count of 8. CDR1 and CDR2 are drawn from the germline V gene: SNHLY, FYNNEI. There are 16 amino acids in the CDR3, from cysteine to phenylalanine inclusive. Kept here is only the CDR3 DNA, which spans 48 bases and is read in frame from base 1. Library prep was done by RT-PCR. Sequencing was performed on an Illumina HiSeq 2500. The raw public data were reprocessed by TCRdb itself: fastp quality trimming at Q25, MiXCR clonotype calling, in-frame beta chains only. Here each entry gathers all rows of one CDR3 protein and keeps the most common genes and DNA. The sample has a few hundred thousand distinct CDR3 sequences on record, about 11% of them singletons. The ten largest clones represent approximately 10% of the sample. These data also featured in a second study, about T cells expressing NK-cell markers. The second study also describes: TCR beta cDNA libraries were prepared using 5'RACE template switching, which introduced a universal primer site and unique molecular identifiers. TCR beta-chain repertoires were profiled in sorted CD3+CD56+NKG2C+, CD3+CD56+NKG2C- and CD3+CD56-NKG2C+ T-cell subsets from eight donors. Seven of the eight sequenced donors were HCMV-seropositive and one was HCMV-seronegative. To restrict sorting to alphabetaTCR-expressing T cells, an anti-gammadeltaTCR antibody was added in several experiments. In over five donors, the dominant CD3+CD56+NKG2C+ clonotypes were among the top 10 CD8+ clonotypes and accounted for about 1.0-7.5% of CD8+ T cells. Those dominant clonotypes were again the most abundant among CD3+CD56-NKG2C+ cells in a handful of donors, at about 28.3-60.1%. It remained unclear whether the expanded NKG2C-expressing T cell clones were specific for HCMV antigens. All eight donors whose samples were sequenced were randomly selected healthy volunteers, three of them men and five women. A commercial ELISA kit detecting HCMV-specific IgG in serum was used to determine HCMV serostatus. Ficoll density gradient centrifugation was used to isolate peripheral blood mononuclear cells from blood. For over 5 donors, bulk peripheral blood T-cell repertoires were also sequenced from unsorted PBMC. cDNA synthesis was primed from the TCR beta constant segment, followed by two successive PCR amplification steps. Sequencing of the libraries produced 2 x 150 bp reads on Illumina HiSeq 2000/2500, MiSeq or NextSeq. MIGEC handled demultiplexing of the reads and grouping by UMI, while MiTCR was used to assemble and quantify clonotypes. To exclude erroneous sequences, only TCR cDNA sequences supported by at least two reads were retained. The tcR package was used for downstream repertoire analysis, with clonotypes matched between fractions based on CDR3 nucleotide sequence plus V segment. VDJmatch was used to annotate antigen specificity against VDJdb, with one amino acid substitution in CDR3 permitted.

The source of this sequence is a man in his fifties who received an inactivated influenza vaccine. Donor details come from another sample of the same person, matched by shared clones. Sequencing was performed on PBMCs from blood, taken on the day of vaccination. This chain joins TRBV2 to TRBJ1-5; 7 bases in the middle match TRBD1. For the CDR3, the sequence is CASSEARTGYGQPQHF. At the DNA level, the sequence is TGTGCCAGCAGTGAAGCCCGGACAGGTTACGGTCAGCCCCAGCATTTT.